This T cell receptor (beta chain) came from a study of blood T cell repertoires in COVID-19 (dated by TCRdb to about 2020). The study in broad terms: Samples covering the acute and convalescent phases of COVID-19 were provided by collaborators in the United States, Italy and Spain. Deeply sampled blood TCRbeta repertoires from subjects exposed to, actively infected with, or recovered from COVID-19 were included in the dataset. The material from the prospective study consisted of cDNA or gDNA derived from T cells, B-cell-depleted T cells, or PBMCs. Sample metadata almost always included a de-identified subject ID, COVID-19 status, age in years and sex. The repertoires were made available in a free public database intended to serve as a resource for research on the immune response to SARS-CoV-2. Where available, HLA class I and class II types were obtained from metadata supplied by the sample provider rather than from assay-based typing. The samples were drawn from the first 160 participants of the ongoing ImmuneRACE study and from 950 to 1,500 subjects provided by 6 global collaborators. Broader findings and caveats from the paper: Clinical and demographic metadata were provided uncurated, with the amount varying by source and participant.

The CDR3 has 20 amino acids, counting the end cysteine and phenylalanine. Just CDR3 DNA is preserved here, 60 bases in frame from base 1. From V the trimming removes 6 bases and from J it removes 0 bases, while the gene matches leave 18 bases of the junction unaccounted for. CDR1 is given as MNHNY and CDR2 as SVGAGI, both from the germline V gene (reference sequence). About this clone: Its antigen remains unidentified. No clone much larger than this one lies a single base away; base qualities are absent.

Collaborating institutions collected whole blood in K2EDTA tubes following their own protocols. For TCRbeta analysis, collaborators shipped samples as frozen whole blood, isolated PBMCs, or DNA extracted from either of those sample types. TCRbeta CDR3 regions were amplified from genomic DNA using the immunoSEQ Assay, a bias-controlled multiplex PCR. In the source study's methods: The number of nucleated cells in each sample was estimated from the amplification of reference gene primers within the assay. To quantify the absolute abundance of each unique TCRbeta CDR3 rearrangement, sequence reads were collapsed and filtered. For each sample, productive Simpson clonality was calculated by taking the square root of Simpson's diversity index across productive rearrangements. Sourced from immuneACCESS, this table was stored by TCRdb with only in-frame sequences that have V and J called. A share of the clones is absent; for the studies checked, an unresolved V gene accounts for under half, and the remainder has no known explanation. That table supplies the V and J calls and clone size; D and trimming were determined from the DNA. The sample includes 450,000 to 500,000 clones, with 80% to 90% observed a single time. The ten largest clones add up to approximately 2.9% of the sample.

This TCR came from a human donor in a cohort sampled during active COVID-19. This chain is built from TRBV6-6 and TRBJ2-1, with TRBD1 identical over 9 junction bases. The sequenced material came from peripheral blood. The DNA sequence is given as TGTGCCAGCAGCCCCGGGGACAGGGAGGTTGGCGGGCACTCCTACAATGAGCAGTTCTTC. Its amino acids are CASSPGDREVGGHSYNEQFF.